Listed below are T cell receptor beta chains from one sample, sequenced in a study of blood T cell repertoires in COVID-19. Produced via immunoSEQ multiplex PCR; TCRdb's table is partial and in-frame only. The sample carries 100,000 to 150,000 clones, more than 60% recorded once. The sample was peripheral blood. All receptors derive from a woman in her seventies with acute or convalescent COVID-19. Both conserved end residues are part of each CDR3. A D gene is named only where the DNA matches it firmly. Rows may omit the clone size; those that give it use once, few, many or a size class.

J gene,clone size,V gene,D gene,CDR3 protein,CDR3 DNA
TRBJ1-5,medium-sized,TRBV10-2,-,CASAGTLNQPQHF,TGCGCCAGCGCCGGGACTCTTAATCAGCCCCAGCATTTT
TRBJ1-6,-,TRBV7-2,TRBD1,CASSLDRDRGVLRGSPLHF,TGTGCCAGCAGCTTAGACCGGGACAGGGGCGTCCTTAGGGGGTCACCCCTCCACTTT
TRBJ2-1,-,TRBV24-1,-,CATSDLHNEQFF,TGTGCCACCAGTGATCTTCACAATGAGCAGTTCTTC
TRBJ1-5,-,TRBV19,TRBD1,CASSEQGGNQPQHF,TGTGCCAGTAGTGAGCAGGGGGGCAATCAGCCCCAGCATTTT
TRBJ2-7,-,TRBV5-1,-,CASSLDRSSYEQYF,TGCGCCAGCAGCTTAGACAGGAGCTCCTACGAGCAGTACTTC
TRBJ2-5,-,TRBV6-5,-,CASRPRGLKETQYF,TGTGCCAGCAGGCCGAGGGGACTTAAAGAGACCCAGTACTTC
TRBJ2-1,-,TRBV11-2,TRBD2,CASSSRSGGVGNEQFF,TGTGCCAGCAGCTCCCGTAGCGGGGGGGTCGGGAATGAGCAGTTCTTC
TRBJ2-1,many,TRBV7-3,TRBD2,CASSLSGSEQFF,TGTGCCAGCAGCTTAAGCGGGAGTGAGCAGTTCTTC
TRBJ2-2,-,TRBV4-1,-,CASSPLSRDTHTGELFF,TGCGCCAGCAGCCCCCTATCTCGGGACACCCACACCGGGGAGCTGTTTTTT
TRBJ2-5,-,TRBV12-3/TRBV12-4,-,CASSSAGEGTQYF,TGTGCCAGCAGTTCCGCCGGAGAAGGGACCCAGTACTTC
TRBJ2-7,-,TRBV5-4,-,CASSPEEEEQYF,TGTGCCAGCAGCCCAGAGGAGGAAGAGCAGTACTTC
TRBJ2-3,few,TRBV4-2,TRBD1,CASSQVTGTGAADTQYF,TGTGCCAGCAGCCAAGTCACCGGGACAGGTGCCGCAGATACGCAGTATTTT
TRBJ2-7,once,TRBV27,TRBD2,CASRKASGISYEQYF,TGTGCCAGCAGAAAGGCTAGCGGGATATCCTACGAGCAGTACTTC
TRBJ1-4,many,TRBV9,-,CASSTDRFNEKLFF,TGTGCCAGCAGCACGGACAGATTTAATGAAAAACTGTTTTTT
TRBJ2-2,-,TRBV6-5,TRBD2,CASRSGGANTGELFF,TGTGCCAGCAGAAGCGGGGGGGCGAACACCGGGGAGCTGTTTTTT